This T cell receptor (beta chain) was observed in a study of T-cell reconstitution after alpha-beta-depleted transplantation in children. Study findings and constraints: Expanded graft clones, several hundred of them, were reportedly the source of alpha-beta T cells about two months after transplant.

For TCRbeta, the library was prepared with unique molecular identifiers. TCRdb analysed the PCR reads with MiXCR anew, one entry per CDR3 protein. The table shows 250,000 to 400,000 distinct CDR3 sequences, with around 20% occurring only once. Germline values: CDR1 SGHTA, CDR2 FQGNSA. CDR3 length equals 15 residues. Losses at the gene ends were 5 bases for V and 6 bases for J; bases not matched to a gene: 9. This clonotype came up a few times. Its target is not known. The input for sequencing was PBMCs, mostly from graft donor cells, taken 180 days after TCRalphabeta/CD19-depleted stem cell transplant. The V call is TRBV7-2, the J call TRBJ1-4; 7 nucleotides match TRBD1. This TCR came from a male patient between 10 and 17 years old who had a stem cell transplant for acute lymphoblastic leukemia, so the T cells may come from the graft donor. CDR3 in amino acids: CASSPGQAGDEKLFF. The CDR3 DNA reads as TGTGCCAGCAGCCCAGGACAGGCGGGGGATGAAAAACTGTTTTTT.